The 11 T cell receptor beta chains given below trace back to one sample, sequenced in a study of T cells in women clearing cervical HPV infection (dated by TCRdb to between 2017 and 2018). The library came from the immunoSEQ multiplex PCR assay. The table comes from immuneACCESS by way of TCRdb, which keeps in-frame sequences with V and J called. Part of the clones is missing from these tables; in studies checked, under half for an unresolved V gene and the rest for unknown reasons. The sample's table lists a count of tens of thousands of clones. 6% to 7.5% of the sample lies in the top ten. The sequencing input was blood buffy coat. The receptors come from a woman between 18 and 70 years old with a cervical HPV16 infection that either progressed to CIN3+ or cleared (not recorded which).

About this clone itself: The read gets to within 3 residues of the CDR3 end, and the germline J gene fills in the rest. The chain has TRBV10-3 and TRBJ2-5; the D call may be TRBD1 or TRBD2 (5 bases each). The V gene lost 0 bases and the J gene lost 5 bases, with 13 bases spanning the gap. Germline CDR1 ENHRY, CDR2 SYGVKD. The CDR3 runs to 15 residues. The CDR3 sequence is CAISESTRGGETQYF. The CDR3 bases that were read are TGTGCCATCAGTGAGTCGACGAGGGGTGGGGAGACC.

Worth noting for this clone: The read finishes 3 residues shy of the CDR3 end, and the germline J gene is used to complete it. V is TRBV4-1 and J is TRBJ2-3; TRBD1 matches at 7 bases. Trimming took 2 bases from V and 0 from J; bases not matched to a gene: 5. The CDR3 runs 16 residues. The germline gives CDR1 MGHRA, CDR2 YSYEKL. The chain's CDR3 is CASSQTGVPSTDTQYF. The part of the CDR3 DNA that was read is TGCGCCAGCAGCCAAACAGGGGTTCCAAGCACAGATACG.

On this clone itself: The sequenced fragment ends 3 residues before the CDR3 boundary, so the rest is inferred from the germline J gene. The rearrangement links TRBV5-6 to TRBJ1-5; D uncertain. The CDR3 consists of 14 residues. Germline V CDR1 and CDR2: SGHDT, YYEEEE. Trimming removed 3 bases at V and 0 bases at J, with 7 bases between. CDR3 DNA, as far as it was read: TGTGCCAGCAGCTCCAGATATAGCAATCAGCCC. Its protein is CASSSRYSNQP. The CDR3 reads in full as CASSSRYSNQPQHF. Based on the CDR3 plus reference TRBV5-6 and TRBJ1-5, the full variable domain is DAGVTQSPTHLIKTRGQQVTLRCSPKSGHDTVSWYQQALGQGPQFIFQYYEEEERQRGNFPDRFSGHQFPNYSSELNVNALLLGDSALYLCASSSRYSNQPQHFGDGTRLSIL.

To note about this clone: Sequencing ends 3 residues short of the CDR3 end; the germline J gene provides the rest. The chain couples TRBV4-1 to TRBJ1-2; TRBD1 agrees at 9 bases. Germline V gives CDR1 MGHRA, CDR2 YSYEKL. V was clipped by 1 base and J by 4 bases; unmatched bases: 10. This CDR3 comprises 17 residues. This chain's CDR3 is CASSQGTGASLSYGYTF. CDR3 DNA (partial): TGCGCCAGCAGCCAAGGGACAGGGGCGAGTCTTTCCTATGGC.

As for this clone: Read sequence stops 3 residues before the CDR3 end, and the germline J gene provides the missing end. The chain employs TRBV5-1 and TRBJ2-3, with 8 bases that match TRBD1. V shed 7 bases, J shed 2 bases, and the junction held 6 bases outside the gene matches. CDR1 is SGHRS, CDR2 YFSETQ, per germline. The length of the CDR3 is 14 residues. CDR3 sequence: CASSTGAVTDTQYF. The sequenced part of the CDR3 DNA is TGCGCCAGCTCGACAGGGGCCGTCACAGATACG. The entire variable domain, with the rest obtained from reference TRBV5-1 and TRBJ2-3, is as follows: KAGVTQTPRYLIKTRGQQVTLSCSPISGHRSVSWYQQTPGQGLQFLFEYFSETQRNKGNFPGRFSGRQFSNSRSEMNVSTLELGDSALYLCASSTGAVTDTQYFGPGTRLTVL.

About this clone: The read falls 3 residues short of the CDR3 end, and the missing part is taken from the germline J gene. This sequence joins TRBV18 and TRBJ2-1; a weak D match, TRBD1 (6 bases). V lost 0 bases, J lost 1 base, and 7 bases lay in between. The CDR3 consists of 15 residues. Germline V gives CDR1 KGHSH, CDR2 LQKENI. CDR3 bases read: TGTGCCAGCTCACCACCACAGGGTTCCTACAATGAG. Protein: CASSPPQGSYNE. In full, the CDR3 reads CASSPPQGSYNEQFF.

Comments on this clone: From the germline J gene comes the end of the CDR3, since the read stops 3 residues before it. The same CDR3 is also encoded by other DNA sequences in this sample. V is TRBV7-9 and J is TRBJ1-1, with 7 nucleotides matching TRBD1. Germline V gene lookup returns CDR1 SEHNR and CDR2 FQNEAQ (reference sequence). This CDR3 is 14 amino acids long. CDR3 DNA (partial): TGTGCCAGCACCTCCGGAGGGGGCGGTCAGCCA. This translates into CASTSGGGGQP. The full CDR3 sequence reads CASTSGGGGQPAFF.

As for this clone: Sequencing ends 3 residues short of the CDR3 end; the germline J gene provides the rest. This chain links TRBV19 with TRBJ2-5; 9 bases map to TRBD1. Germline V gene lookup returns CDR1 LNHDA and CDR2 SQIVND (reference sequence). The V gene end was trimmed by 5 bases and the J gene end by 5 bases; junction bases not matched to a gene: 9. The CDR3 length is 15 residues. CDR3 bases read: TGTGCCAGTAGTCAGGGAACAGGGGGCGGGGAGACC. This encodes CASSQGTGGGET. The complete CDR3 protein is CASSQGTGGGETQYF. Supplemented by reference TRBV19 and TRBJ2-5, the full variable domain reads DGGITQSPKYLFRKEGQNVTLSCEQNLNHDAMYWYRQDPGQGLRLIYYSQIVNDFQKGDIAEGYSVSREKKESFPLTVTSAQKNPTAFYLCASSQGTGGGETQYFGPGTRLLVL.

Points on this clone: The read comes to an end 3 residues before the CDR3 does, leaving the germline J gene to fill in the end. V gene TRBV5-4 combines with J gene TRBJ2-2, with D possibly matching TRBD1 (5 bases). The CDR3 runs to 15 residues. CDR1 and CDR2 from the germline V gene are SGHNT and YYREEE (reference sequence). The chain's CDR3 is CASSLGGGYNEKLFF. The part of the CDR3 DNA that was read is TGTGCCAGCAGCTTGGGGGGCGGATATAATGAAAAG.

As concerns this clone: The sequenced fragment ends 3 residues before the CDR3 boundary, so the rest is inferred from the germline J gene. This sequence joins TRBV6-1 and TRBJ2-2; 7 bases match TRBD1. Germline values: CDR1 MNHNS, CDR2 SASEGT. The trim removed 5 bases at V and 2 bases at J, leaving 5 bases unmatched. This CDR3 has 15 residues. CDR3 bases read: TGTGCCAGCAGTAAAGACAGGGTCAACACCGGGGAG. Encoded protein: CASSKDRVNTGE. The full CDR3 sequence reads CASSKDRVNTGELFF.

Points on this clone: The DNA ends 3 residues before the CDR3 does, and the rest of the CDR3 is filled in from the germline J gene. The chain links TRBV20-1 to TRBJ1-4; D remains unclear. The germline CDR1 and CDR2 sequences are DFQATT and SNEGSKA (reference sequence). There are 14 residues in the CDR3. V shed 6 bases and J shed 6 bases, with 17 bases lying between them. The DNA read from the CDR3 is TGCAGTGCAACAGCGGGAGAGGGCGATGAAAAA. Its translation is CSATAGEGDEK. The full-length CDR3 reads as CSATAGEGDEKLFF.